The 7 T cell receptor beta chains given below trace back to one sample, sequenced in a study of T cell changes during pregnancy in multiple sclerosis. Libraries were prepared by immunoSEQ multiplex PCR; TCRdb keeps only in-frame clonotypes and omits some of them. This sample has approximately 45,000 clones, with 84% found just once. The material sequenced was CD4+ T cells from peripheral blood mononuclear cells, taken before pregnancy. Receptor source: a female donor with multiple sclerosis, enrolled in a pregnancy study.

In nucleotides, the CDR3 is TGTGCCAGCAAGGGCAGGGTCAATCAGCCCCAGCATTTT. It specifies CASKGRVNQPQHF. The chain combines TRBV2 with TRBJ1-5; possibly TRBD1 for D (5 bases). The V gene's germline CDR1 is SNHLY and CDR2 FYNNEI. The CDR3 spans 13 residues. Trimming took off 7 bases at V and 3 bases at J, with 10 bases between the two ends.

The chain couples TRBV12-1 to TRBJ2-3; the table gives TRBD2 as D, unverified against the DNA. TRBV12-1 is annotated as a pseudogene. CDR3 length: 14 amino acids. DNA of the CDR3: TGTGCCAGCAGCTTGCGGGGTTGCACAGATACGCAGTATTTT. Amino acids: CASSLRGCTDTQYF.

CDR3 region: CASSGWDFGYEQYF. Here the CDR3 DNA reads TGTGCCAGCAGCGGATGGGACTTTGGGTACGAGCAGTACTTC. The chain links TRBV7-9 to TRBJ2-7, with D maybe TRBD2 (6 bases). Per the germline V gene, CDR1 is SEHNR and CDR2 is FQNEAQ (reference sequence). The CDR3 loop spans 14 amino acids. The germline V and J ends were trimmed by 5 bases and 4 bases, with 15 bases remaining between them. Filled out from reference TRBV7-9 and TRBJ2-7, the complete variable domain reads DTGVSQNPRHKITKRGQNVTFRCDPISEHNRLYWYRQTLGQGPEFLTYFQNEAQLEKSRLLSDRFSAERPKGSFSTLEIQRTEQGDSAMYLCASSGWDFGYEQYFGPGTRLTVT.

This chain connects TRBV12-5 to TRBJ1-2; 7 nucleotides align to TRBD1. J was trimmed by 8 bases and V by 3 bases; bases with no gene match: 12. The germline V gene encodes CDR1 LGHNT and CDR2 FRNRAP. This CDR3 comprises 15 residues. CDR3 in amino acids: CASGLSKQGMGGYTF. CDR3 sequence (DNA): TGTGCTAGTGGTTTAAGCAAACAGGGGATGGGGGGCTACACCTTC.

The genes are TRBV6-1 and TRBJ1-2; D uncertain. The CDR3 consists of 9 residues. Trimming shortened V by 6 bases and J by 8 bases, and 4 bases separated the two germline ends. Per the germline V gene, CDR1 is MNHNS and CDR2 is SASEGT. CDR3: CASSEGYTF. The CDR3 DNA follows: TGTGCCAGCAGCGAGGGCTACACCTTC.

In DNA form, the CDR3 reads TGTGCCAGCAGCGCACAGGGGTTGTTCGCTGAAGCTTTCTTT. The encoded protein is CASSAQGLFAEAFF. The rearrangement uses TRBV6-1 and TRBJ1-1; TRBD1 aligns across 7 bases. The CDR3 totals 14 residues. CDR1 MNHNS and CDR2 SASEGT come from the germline V gene. V lost 6 bases and J lost 6; bases outside the gene matches: 10.

This clone was seen a single time. The chain is built from TRBV30 and TRBJ1-2; TRBD1 aligns across 8 bases. Per the germline V gene, CDR1 is GTSNPN and CDR2 is SVGIG (reference sequence). The CDR3 is 11 amino acids. With V trimmed by 6 bases and J by 5 bases, 2 bases remained unmatched. The CDR3 sequence is CACRTGYGYTF. CDR3 bases: TGTGCCTGTCGGACAGGGTATGGCTACACCTTC.